This TCR beta chain was sequenced in a study of T-cell reconstitution after alpha-beta-depleted transplantation in children. V lost 7 bases and J 0 bases, leaving 13 bases between the germline ends. Germline V gene sequence: CDR1 MNHNS, CDR2 SASEGT. The CDR3 is 15 amino acids. Unique molecular identifiers were incorporated when the TCRbeta library was constructed. TCRdb reprocessed the PCR reads with MiXCR, giving one entry per CDR3 protein. The data show some 520,000 distinct CDR3 sequences, 32% seen once. V gene TRBV6-1 combines with J gene TRBJ2-1; D is undetermined. Sequenced material: PBMCs from the stem cell graft donor, taken from the stem cell graft. The clonotype was recovered from a human donor who donated a stem cell graft to a child with aplastic anemia. CDR3 sequence reads: CASTVAQSSYNEQFF. The CDR3 DNA reads as TGTGCCAGCACCGTAGCTCAGAGCTCCTACAATGAGCAGTTCTTC.